The 11 T cell receptor beta chains listed next were all sequenced from one sample in a study of shared clonotypes between healthy human individuals. Clones were sequenced by immunoSEQ multiplex PCR, and TCRdb holds only the in-frame ones, with some missing. The sample includes about 480,000 clones, over 75% seen only once; the top ten take around 12%. Sequenced material: PBMCs. These receptors were taken from a woman aged 35 to 49 in good health. Some clones in this sample may be carry-over from other donors' samples.

V gene TRBV5-5 combines with J gene TRBJ2-7, with 9 bases fitting TRBD2. Trimming removed 5 bases from V and 3 bases from J; junction bases left unmatched: 3. Looked up from germline, CDR1 is SGHKS and CDR2 is YYEKEE (reference sequence). This CDR3 has 13 amino acids. CDR3 in amino acids: CASSYSGSYEQYF. CDR3 coding DNA: TGTGCCAGCAGTTATAGCGGGAGCTACGAGCAGTACTTC.

A note on this clone: The identical CDR3 is also encoded by other nucleotide sequences in the sample. The gene calls are TRBV7-3 and TRBJ1-2; the D gene is possibly TRBD1 (6 bases). This CDR3 contains 14 residues. CDR1 is SGHTA, CDR2 FQGTGA, per germline. Deletions cut 2 bases from V and 3 bases from J, with 10 bases between. CDR3 sequence: CASSLGAGDYGYTF. Here the CDR3 DNA reads TGTGCCAGCAGCTTAGGTGCAGGGGACTATGGCTACACCTTC.

The CDR3 DNA is TGTGCCAGCAGCTTAGCTCGGATCGGACTAGCGGGAACCCCGGACAATGAGCAGTTCTTC. It specifies CASSLARIGLAGTPDNEQFF. J is TRBJ2-1 and V is TRBV7-8, with 12 positions matching TRBD2. This CDR3 is built from 20 residues. Germline CDR1 is SGHVS and CDR2 is FQNEAQ. The ends lost 0 bases at V and 5 bases at J; junction bases unmatched: 14.

CDR3 loop: CASSPPRGQFGYTF. The CDR3 DNA sequence: TGTGCCAGCTCACCACCCAGGGGGCAGTTTGGCTACACCTTC. This chain connects TRBV18 to TRBJ1-2; 8 bases map to TRBD1. The CDR3 has 14 residues. After removal of 0 bases from V and 7 bases from J, the junction contained 4 bases not matched to a gene. Germline-derived CDR1 and CDR2 are KGHSH and LQKENI.

V gene TRBV19 combines with J gene TRBJ2-6; D possibly matches TRBD1 or TRBD2 (5 bases each). Germline V gives CDR1 LNHDA, CDR2 SQIVND (reference sequence). Trimming left V 7 bases short and J 2 bases short, with 21 bases between. The CDR3 contains 18 residues. The CDR3 region is CASKKPGTGYPGANVLTF. CDR3 nucleotide sequence: TGTGCCAGTAAGAAGCCGGGGACGGGATACCCTGGGGCCAACGTCCTGACTTTC.

The chain uses TRBV7-9 and TRBJ2-7; D ambiguous. Germline CDR1 is SEHNR and CDR2 is FQNEAQ (reference sequence). This CDR3 has 16 amino acids. The V and J ends lost 3 bases and 1 base respectively, with 16 bases between them. The CDR3 DNA sequence: TGTGCCAGCAGCTTCAACGGAGCTCGCCCATCCTACGAGCAGTACTTC. This codes for CASSFNGARPSYEQYF.

The rearrangement links TRBV7-2 to TRBJ2-7; the match to TRBD1 covers 9 bases. V lost 5 bases and J lost 2; bases outside the gene matches: 7. The CDR3 runs 15 residues. From germline, CDR1 is SGHTA and CDR2 FQGNSA. CDR3 in DNA: TGTGCCAGCAGCCTCTCGACAGGGGGGACCTACGAGCAGTACTTC. This codes for CASSLSTGGTYEQYF.

This sequence joins TRBV5-1 and TRBJ2-2; the D is unclear. Germline CDR1 reads SGHRS; CDR2 reads YFSETQ. The V and J ends lost 0 bases and 8 bases respectively, with 17 bases between them. The CDR3 is 16 residues long. The CDR3 nucleotides read TGCGCCAGCAGCTTGGACGACACGACTTTAGGGGGGGAGCTGTTTTTT. Amino acid sequence: CASSLDDTTLGGELFF. The complete variable domain, with remaining parts taken from reference TRBV5-1 and TRBJ2-2, reads KAGVTQTPRYLIKTRGQQVTLSCSPISGHRSVSWYQQTPGQGLQFLFEYFSETQRNKGNFPGRFSGRQFSNSRSEMNVSTLELGDSALYLCASSLDDTTLGGELFFGEGSRLTVL.

A few counts support this clone. The gene calls are TRBV19 and TRBJ2-3; no definite D call. Germline CDR1 LNHDA, CDR2 SQIVND (reference sequence). V lost 3 bases, J lost 5 bases, and 9 bases lay in between. The CDR3 is 13 residues long. CDR3 in DNA: TGTGCCAGTAGTATGGGCGGCGGAGATACGCAGTATTTT. Translated, it gives CASSMGGGDTQYF.

This clone was recorded a few times. The V and J genes are TRBV15 and TRBJ2-3; TRBD2 might be the D (6 bases). V was clipped by 5 bases and J by 0 bases, with 15 bases between them. This CDR3 region has 16 residues. Germline lookup yields CDR1 LNHNV and CDR2 YYDKDF (reference sequence). CDR3 in DNA: TGTGCCACCAGCGACGGGGGTAGCAGGAGCACAGATACGCAGTATTTT. Protein: CATSDGGSRSTDTQYF.

This chain uses TRBV29-1 with TRBJ2-2, with D perhaps matching TRBD1 (6 bases). Germline CDR1 SQVTM, CDR2 ANQGSEA. V lost 4 bases to trimming and J lost 7 bases, with 16 bases between them. CDR3 length: 14 amino acids. The CDR3 bases are TGCAGCGTTGGGATCTCACAGGGAATCGGGGAGCTGTTTTTT. This translates into CSVGISQGIGELFF.